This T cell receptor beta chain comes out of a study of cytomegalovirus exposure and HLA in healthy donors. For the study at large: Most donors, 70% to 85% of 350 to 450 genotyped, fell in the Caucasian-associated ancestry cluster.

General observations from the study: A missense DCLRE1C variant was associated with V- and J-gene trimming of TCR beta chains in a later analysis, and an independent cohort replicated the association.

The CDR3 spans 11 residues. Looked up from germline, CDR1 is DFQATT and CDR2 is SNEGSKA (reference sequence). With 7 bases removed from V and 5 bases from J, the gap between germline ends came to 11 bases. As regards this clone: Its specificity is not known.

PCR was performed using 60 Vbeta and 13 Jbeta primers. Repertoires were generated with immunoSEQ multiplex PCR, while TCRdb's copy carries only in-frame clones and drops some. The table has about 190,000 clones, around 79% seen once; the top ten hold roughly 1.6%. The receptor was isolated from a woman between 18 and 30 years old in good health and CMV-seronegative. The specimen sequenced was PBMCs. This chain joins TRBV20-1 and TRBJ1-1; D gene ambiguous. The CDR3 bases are TGCAGTGACAATACCTGGACTGAAGCTTTCTTT. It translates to CSDNTWTEAFF.